The T cell receptor (beta chain) under discussion was sequenced for a study of shared clonotypes between healthy human individuals. Study-wide context: A couple of women and three men aged 18 to 49 served as donors.

Repertoires were generated with immunoSEQ multiplex PCR, while TCRdb's copy carries only in-frame clones and drops some. The repertoire holds 1 million to 1.2 million clones, with approximately 75% as singletons. The source material was memory CD4+ T cells from PBMCs. Subset described: CD45RA-negative fraction. The sequence derives from a young man in good health. Some clones in this sample may be carry-over from other donors' samples.

The DNA of the CDR3 is TGTGCCAGCAGTTCCACGACAGACATAAGCCAGCCCCAGCATTTT. Amino acids: CASSSTTDISQPQHF. The chain joins TRBV28 to TRBJ1-5, with a weak D call TRBD1 (5 bases). The CDR3 spans 15 residues. V was trimmed by 4 bases and J by 7 bases, leaving 17 bases between them. Germline V gene lookup returns CDR1 MDHEN and CDR2 SYDVKM.